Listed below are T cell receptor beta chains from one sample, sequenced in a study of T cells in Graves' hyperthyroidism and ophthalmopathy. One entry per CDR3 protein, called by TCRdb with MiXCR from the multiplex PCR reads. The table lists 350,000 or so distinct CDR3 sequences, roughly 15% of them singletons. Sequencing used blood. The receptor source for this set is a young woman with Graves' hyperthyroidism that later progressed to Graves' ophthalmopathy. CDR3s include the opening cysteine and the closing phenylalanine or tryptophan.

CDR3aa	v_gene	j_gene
CASSSGRRGVSGANVLTF	TRBV11-1	TRBJ2-6
CASSPRTGGSQPQHF	TRBV18	TRBJ1-5
CASSIGPGWGPEAFF	TRBV19	TRBJ1-1
CASSTDPGNTGELFF	TRBV7-3	TRBJ2-2
CASSESTPHEQYF	TRBV2	TRBJ2-7
CASSWSGRNQPQHF	TRBV7-9	TRBJ1-5
CASSSRQYGFSYNEQFF	TRBV7-2	TRBJ2-1
CATSDFGSTGPDTDTQYF	TRBV24-1	TRBJ2-3
CASSSRGLDSPLHF	TRBV12-3/TRBV12-4	TRBJ1-6
CSQLTEGAEQFF	TRBV20-1	TRBJ2-1
CASSKRPTGGNLEKLFF	TRBV11-2	TRBJ1-4
CASSYMGGRAKGNEQFF	TRBV6-5	TRBJ2-1
CASTGTGPGLRGKLFF	TRBV27	TRBJ1-4
CASSAGTGVFGEQYF	TRBV27	TRBJ2-7
CSARADKSNQPQHF	TRBV20-1	TRBJ1-5